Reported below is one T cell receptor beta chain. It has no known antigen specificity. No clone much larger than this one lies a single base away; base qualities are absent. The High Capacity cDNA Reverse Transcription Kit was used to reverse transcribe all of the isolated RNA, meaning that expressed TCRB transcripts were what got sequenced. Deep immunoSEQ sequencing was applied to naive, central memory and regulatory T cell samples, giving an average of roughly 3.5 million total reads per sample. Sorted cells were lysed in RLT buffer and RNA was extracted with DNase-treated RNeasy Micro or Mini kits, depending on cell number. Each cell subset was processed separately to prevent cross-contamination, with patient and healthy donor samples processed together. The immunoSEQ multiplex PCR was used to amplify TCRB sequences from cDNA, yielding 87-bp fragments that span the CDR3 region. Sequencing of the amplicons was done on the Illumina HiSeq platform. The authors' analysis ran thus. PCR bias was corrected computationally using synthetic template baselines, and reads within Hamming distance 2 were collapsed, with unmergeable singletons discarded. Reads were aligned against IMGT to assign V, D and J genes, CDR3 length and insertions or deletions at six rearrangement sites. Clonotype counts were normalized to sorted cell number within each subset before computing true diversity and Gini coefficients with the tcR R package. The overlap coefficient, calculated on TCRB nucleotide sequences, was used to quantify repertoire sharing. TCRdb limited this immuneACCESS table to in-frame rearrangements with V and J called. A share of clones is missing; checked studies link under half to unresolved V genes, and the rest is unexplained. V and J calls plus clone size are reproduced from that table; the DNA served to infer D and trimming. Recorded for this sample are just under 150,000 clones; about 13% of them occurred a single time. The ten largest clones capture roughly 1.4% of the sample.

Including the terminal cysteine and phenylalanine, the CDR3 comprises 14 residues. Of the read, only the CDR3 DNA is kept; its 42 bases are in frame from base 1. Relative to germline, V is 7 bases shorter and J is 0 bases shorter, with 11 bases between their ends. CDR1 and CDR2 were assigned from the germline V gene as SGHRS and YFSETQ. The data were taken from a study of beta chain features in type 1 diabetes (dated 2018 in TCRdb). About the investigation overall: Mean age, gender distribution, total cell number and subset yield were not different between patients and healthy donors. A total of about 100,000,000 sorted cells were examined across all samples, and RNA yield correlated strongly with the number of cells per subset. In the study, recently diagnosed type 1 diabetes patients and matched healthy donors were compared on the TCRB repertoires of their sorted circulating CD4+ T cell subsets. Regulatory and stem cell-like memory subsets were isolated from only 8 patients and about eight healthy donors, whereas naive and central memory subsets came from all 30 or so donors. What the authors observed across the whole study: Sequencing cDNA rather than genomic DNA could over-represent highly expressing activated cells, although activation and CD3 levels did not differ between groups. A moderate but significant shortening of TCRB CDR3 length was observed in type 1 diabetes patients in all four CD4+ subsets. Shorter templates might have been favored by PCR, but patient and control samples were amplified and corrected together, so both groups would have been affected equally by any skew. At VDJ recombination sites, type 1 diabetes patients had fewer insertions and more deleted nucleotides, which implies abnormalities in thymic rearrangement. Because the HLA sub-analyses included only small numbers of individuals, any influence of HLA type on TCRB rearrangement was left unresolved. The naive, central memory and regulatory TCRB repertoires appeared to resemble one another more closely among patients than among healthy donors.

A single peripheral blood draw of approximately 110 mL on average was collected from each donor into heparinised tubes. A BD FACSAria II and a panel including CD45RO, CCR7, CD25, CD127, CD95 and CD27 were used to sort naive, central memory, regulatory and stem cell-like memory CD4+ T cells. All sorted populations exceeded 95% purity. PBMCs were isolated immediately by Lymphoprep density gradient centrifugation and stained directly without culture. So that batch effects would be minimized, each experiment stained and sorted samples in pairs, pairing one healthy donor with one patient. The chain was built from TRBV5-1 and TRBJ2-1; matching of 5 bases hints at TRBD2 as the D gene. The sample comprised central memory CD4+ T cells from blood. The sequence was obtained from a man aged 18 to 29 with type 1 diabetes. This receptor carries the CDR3 CASGVGSSYNEQFF. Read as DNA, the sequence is TGCGCCAGCGGGGTAGGGAGCTCCTACAATGAGCAGTTCTTC.